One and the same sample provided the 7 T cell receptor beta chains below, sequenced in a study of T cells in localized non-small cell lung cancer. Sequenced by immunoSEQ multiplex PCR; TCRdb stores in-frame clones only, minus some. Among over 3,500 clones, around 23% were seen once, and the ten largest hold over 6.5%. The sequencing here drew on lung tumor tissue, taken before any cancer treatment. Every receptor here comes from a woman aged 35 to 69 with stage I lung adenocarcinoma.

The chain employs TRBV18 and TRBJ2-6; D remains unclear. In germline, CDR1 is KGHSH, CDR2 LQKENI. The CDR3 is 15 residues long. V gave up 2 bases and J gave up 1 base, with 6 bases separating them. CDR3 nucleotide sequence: TGTGCCAGCTCACCAGACATATCTGGGGCCAACGTCCTGACTTTC. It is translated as CASSPDISGANVLTF.

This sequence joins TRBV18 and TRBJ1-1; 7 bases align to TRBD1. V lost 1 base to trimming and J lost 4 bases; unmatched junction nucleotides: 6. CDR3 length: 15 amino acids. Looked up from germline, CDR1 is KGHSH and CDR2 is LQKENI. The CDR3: CASSPQGARGTEAFF. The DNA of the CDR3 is TGTGCCAGCTCACCACAGGGGGCGCGCGGCACTGAAGCTTTCTTT.

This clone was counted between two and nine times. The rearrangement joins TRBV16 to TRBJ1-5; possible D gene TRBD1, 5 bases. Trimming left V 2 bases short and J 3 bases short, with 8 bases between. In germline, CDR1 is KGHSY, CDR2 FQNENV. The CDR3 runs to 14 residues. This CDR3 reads CASSQDSVNQPQHF. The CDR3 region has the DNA TGTGCCAGCAGCCAAGACAGCGTCAATCAGCCCCAGCATTTT.

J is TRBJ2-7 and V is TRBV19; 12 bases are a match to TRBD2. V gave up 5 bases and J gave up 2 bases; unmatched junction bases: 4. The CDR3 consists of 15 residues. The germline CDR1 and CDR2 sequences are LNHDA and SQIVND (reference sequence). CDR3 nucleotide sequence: TGTGCCAGTAGTCCATGGACTAGCGGGGCCTACGAGCAGTACTTC. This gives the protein CASSPWTSGAYEQYF.

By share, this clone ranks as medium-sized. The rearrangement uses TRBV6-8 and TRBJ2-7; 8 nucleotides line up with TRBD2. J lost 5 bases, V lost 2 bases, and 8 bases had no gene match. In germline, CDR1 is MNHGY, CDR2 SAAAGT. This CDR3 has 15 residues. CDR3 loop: CASSYRLAGLNEQYF. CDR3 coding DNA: TGTGCCAGCAGTTACCGGCTAGCGGGCCTCAACGAGCAGTACTTC.

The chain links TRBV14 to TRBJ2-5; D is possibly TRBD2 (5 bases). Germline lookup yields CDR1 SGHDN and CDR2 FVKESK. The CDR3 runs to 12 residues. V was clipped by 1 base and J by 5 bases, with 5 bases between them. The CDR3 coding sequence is TGTGCCAGCAGCCAAGGAGGGGAGACCCAGTACTTC. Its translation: CASSQGGETQYF.

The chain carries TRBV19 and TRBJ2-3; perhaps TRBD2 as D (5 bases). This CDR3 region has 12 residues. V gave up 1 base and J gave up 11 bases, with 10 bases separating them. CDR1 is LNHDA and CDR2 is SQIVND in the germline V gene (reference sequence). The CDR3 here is CASSIAGRRQYF. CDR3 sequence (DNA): TGTGCCAGTAGTATAGCGGGAAGGAGGCAGTATTTT.